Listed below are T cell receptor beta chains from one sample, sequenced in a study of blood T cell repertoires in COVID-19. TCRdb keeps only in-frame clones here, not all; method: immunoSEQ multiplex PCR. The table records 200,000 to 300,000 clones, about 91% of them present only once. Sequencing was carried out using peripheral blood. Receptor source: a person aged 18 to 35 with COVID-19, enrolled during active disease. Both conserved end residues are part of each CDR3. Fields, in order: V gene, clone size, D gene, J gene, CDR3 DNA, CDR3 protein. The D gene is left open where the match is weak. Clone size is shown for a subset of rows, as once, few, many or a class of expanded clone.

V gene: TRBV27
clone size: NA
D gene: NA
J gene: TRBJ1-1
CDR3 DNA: TGTGCCAGCAGTTTGCGGGGCTCCACTGAAGCTTTCTTT
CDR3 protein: CASSLRGSTEAFF

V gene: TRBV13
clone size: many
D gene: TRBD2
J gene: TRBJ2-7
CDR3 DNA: TGTGCCAGCAGCCGCCCTGTAGCGGGAGAGAACGAGCAGTACTTC
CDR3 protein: CASSRPVAGENEQYF

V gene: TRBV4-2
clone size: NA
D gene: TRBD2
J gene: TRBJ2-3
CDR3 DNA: TGTGCCAGCAGCCTAGCGGGAGCCGCAGATACGCAGTATTTT
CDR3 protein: CASSLAGAADTQYF

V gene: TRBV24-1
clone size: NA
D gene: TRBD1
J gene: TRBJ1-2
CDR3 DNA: TGTGCCACCAGTGATTTGGAGACAGGGTATGGCTACACCTTC
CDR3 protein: CATSDLETGYGYTF

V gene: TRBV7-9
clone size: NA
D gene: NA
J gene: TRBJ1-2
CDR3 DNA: TGTGCCAGCACTAAAAGCACAGATAACTATGGCTACACCTTC
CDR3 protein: CASTKSTDNYGYTF

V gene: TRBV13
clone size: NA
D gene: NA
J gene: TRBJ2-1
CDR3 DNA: TGTGCCAGCAGCTTACCACCGGGAATCCCAACGGGGAATGAGCAGTTCTTC
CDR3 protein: CASSLPPGIPTGNEQFF

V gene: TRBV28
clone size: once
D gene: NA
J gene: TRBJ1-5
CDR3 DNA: TGTGCCAGCAGTGGGTTCCTCCGGGACAACAATCAGCCCCAGCATTTT
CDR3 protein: CASSGFLRDNNQPQHF

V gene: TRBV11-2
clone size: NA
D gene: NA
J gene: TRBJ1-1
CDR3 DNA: TGTGCCAGCAGCTCCCCGCCGGTGAACACTGAAGCTTTCTTT
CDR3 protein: CASSSPPVNTEAFF

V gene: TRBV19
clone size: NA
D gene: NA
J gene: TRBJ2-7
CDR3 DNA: TGTGCCAGTAGTATGACAACTCGCCCTCCCTACGAGCAGTACTTC
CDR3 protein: CASSMTTRPPYEQYF

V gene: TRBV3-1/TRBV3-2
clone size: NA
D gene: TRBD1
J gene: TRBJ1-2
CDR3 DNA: TGTGCCAGCAGCTCGACAGGGTTGGGTGGCTACACCTTC
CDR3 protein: CASSSTGLGGYTF

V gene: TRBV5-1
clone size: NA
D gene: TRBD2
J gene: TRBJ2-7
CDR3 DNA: TGCGCCAGCAGCTTGCCCCTAGCGGGAGAAGACGAGCAGTACTTC
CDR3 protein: CASSLPLAGEDEQYF

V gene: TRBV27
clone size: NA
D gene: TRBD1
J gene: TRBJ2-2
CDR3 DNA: TGTGCCAGCAGTTTATGGTCGCCTATGGGACAGGGCACGAACACCGGGGAGCTGTTTTTT
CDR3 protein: CASSLWSPMGQGTNTGELFF

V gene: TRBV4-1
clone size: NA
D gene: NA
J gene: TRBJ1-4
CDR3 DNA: TGCGCCAGCAGCCAAGTGCAGGGGACTAATGAAAAACTGTTTTTT
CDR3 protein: CASSQVQGTNEKLFF

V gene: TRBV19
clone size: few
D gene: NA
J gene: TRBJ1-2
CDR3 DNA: TGTGCCAGTACCACAGGGTGGGGAGACTATGGCTACACCTTC
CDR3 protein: CASTTGWGDYGYTF

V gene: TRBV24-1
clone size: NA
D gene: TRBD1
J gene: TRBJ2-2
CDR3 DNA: TGTGCCACCAGTGACTACAGGGGGCCGGGAGCAAACACCGGGGAGCTGTTTTTT
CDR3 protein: CATSDYRGPGANTGELFF

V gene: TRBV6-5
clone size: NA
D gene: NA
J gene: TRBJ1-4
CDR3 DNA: TGTGCCGTCTCTTCGGGGATTAATGAAAAACTGTTTTTT
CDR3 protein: CAVSSGINEKLFF

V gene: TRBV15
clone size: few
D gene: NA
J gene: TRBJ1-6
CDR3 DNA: TGTGCCACCAGCAGAAGCCTTAGCCGGGTTGTTGACTTT
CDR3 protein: CATSRSLSRVVDF

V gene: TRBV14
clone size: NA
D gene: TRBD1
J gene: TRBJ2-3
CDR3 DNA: TGTGCCAGCAGCCTGACAGGGGGGGATATCAGAGACACAGATACGCAGTATTTT
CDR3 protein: CASSLTGGDIRDTDTQYF

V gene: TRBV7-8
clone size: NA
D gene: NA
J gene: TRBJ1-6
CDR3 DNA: TGTGCCAGCAGCTTAGACACAGCTAATTCACCCCTCCACTTT
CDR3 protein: CASSLDTANSPLHF

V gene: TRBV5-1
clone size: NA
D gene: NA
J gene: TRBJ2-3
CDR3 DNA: TGCGCCAGCAGCCCCCGAGGTGGAGATACGCAGTATTTT
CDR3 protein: CASSPRGGDTQYF

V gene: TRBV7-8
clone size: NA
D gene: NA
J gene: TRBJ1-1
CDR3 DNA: TGTGCCAGCAGCTTAGCTGGGCAGTTCACTGAAGCTTTCTTT
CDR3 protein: CASSLAGQFTEAFF

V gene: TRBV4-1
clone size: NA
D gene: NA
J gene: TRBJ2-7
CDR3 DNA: TGCGCCAGCAGCCAAGACCGCCCTCGGAGGGAAAAACACTCCTACGAGCAGTACTTC
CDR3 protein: CASSQDRPRREKHSYEQYF

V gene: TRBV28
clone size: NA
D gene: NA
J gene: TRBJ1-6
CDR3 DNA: TGTGCCAGCGCCGGAGATTCACCCCTCCACTTT
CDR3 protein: CASAGDSPLHF

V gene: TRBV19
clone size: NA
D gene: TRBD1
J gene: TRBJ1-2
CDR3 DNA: TGTGCCAGCAGGGGGCGAGAATATGGCTACACCTTC
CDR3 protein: CASRGREYGYTF

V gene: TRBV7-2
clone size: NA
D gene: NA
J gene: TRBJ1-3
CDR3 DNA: TGTGCCAGCAGCTTACTCCAGGGGAACACCATATATTTT
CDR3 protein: CASSLLQGNTIYF

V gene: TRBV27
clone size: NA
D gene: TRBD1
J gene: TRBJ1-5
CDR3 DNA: TGTGCCAGCAGTTACTTAGGGGACAGTCCCCAGCATTTT
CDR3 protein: CASSYLGDSPQHF

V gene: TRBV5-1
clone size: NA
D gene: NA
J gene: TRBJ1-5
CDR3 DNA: TGCGCCAGCAGCTCAGATCTAGATCAGCCCCAGCATTTT
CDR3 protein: CASSSDLDQPQHF

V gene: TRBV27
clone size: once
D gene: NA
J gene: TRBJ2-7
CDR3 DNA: TGTGCCAGCAGTTTAGCGGCCTCCTACGAGCAGTACTTC
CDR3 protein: CASSLAASYEQYF

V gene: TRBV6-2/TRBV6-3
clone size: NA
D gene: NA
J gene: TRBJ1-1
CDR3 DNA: TGTGCCAGCACCCCCCATGATAGCAGGGCCCCTGAAGCTTTCTTT
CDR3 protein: CASTPHDSRAPEAFF

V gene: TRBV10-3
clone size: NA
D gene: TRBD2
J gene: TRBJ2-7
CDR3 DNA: TGTGCCATCAGTGAGTCAGGGACTAGCGGATACGAGCAGTACTTC
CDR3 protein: CAISESGTSGYEQYF

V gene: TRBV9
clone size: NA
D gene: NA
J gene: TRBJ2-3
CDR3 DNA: TGTGCCAGCAGCGTAGCTGAACTCGATACGCAGTATTTT
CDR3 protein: CASSVAELDTQYF

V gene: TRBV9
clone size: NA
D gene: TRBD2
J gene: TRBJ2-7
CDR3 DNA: TGTGCCAGCAGCCCTCGGACTAGCGTCTGGGGCCCTTACGAGCAGTACTTC
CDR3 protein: CASSPRTSVWGPYEQYF

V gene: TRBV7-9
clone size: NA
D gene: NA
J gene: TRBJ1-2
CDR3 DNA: TGTGCCAGCAGCTCCGGGGACATCTCATATGGCTACACCTTC
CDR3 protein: CASSSGDISYGYTF

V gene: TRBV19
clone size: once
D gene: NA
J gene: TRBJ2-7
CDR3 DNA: TGTGCCAGTAGTAGCGGAGGGGCCAGCTCCTACGAGCAGTACTTC
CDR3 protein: CASSSGGASSYEQYF

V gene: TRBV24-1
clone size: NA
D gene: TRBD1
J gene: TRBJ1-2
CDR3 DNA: TGTGCCACCCATACAGGGGGCGCAGGGGGGGAGAAGGGCTACACCTTC
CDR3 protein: CATHTGGAGGEKGYTF

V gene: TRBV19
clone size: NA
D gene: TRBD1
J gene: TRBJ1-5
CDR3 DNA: TGTGCCAGTACGAAGGACAGGGGAGGTCAGCCCCAGCATTTT
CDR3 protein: CASTKDRGGQPQHF

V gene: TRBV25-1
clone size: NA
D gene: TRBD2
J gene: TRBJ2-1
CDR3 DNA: TGTGCCACCCACCCTGGACTAGCGGGAGTACGCAATGAGCAGTTCTTC
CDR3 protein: CATHPGLAGVRNEQFF

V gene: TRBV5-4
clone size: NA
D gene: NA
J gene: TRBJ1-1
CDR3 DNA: TGTGCCAGCCGCCGGGTTGGGTCTGAAGCTTTCTTT
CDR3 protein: CASRRVGSEAFF

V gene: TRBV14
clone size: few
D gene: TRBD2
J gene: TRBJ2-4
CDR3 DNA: TGTGCCAGCAGCCACGGACTAGCGGTCCAAAACATTCAGTACTTC
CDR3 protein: CASSHGLAVQNIQYF

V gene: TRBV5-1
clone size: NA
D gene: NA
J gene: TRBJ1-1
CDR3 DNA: TGCGCCAGCAGCTCGACAGGGAACACTGAAGCTTTCTTT
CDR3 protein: CASSSTGNTEAFF

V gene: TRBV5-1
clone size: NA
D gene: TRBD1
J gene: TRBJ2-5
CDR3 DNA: TGCGCCAGCAGCCCTACCGGGACAGGGTTGGAGACCCAGTACTTC
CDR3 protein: CASSPTGTGLETQYF

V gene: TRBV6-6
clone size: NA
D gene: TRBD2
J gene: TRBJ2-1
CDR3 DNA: TGTGCCAGCAGTCTTACTAGCGGGAGGTTCAATGAGCAGTTCTTC
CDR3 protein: CASSLTSGRFNEQFF

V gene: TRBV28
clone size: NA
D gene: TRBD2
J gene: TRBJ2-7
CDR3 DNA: TGTGCCAGCACTACAAGCGGGAGAGGAACCTACGAGCAGTACTTC
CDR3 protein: CASTTSGRGTYEQYF

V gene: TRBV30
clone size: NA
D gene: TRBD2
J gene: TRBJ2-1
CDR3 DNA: TGTGCCTGGAGTGTACAGCGGGATTTTGGGCAGTTCTTC
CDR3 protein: CAWSVQRDFGQFF

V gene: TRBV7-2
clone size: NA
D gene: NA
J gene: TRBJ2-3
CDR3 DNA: TGTGCCAGCAGCTTAGGTTTCGGAGCTAGCACAGATACGCAGTATTTT
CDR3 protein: CASSLGFGASTDTQYF

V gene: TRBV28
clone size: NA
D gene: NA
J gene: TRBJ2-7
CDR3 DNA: TGTGCCAGCAGTGTAAGAAAACCCCGGGAGCAGTACTTC
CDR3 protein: CASSVRKPREQYF

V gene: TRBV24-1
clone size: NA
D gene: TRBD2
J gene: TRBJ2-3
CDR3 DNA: TGTGCCGCCGCGGGGGTCGGGACAGATACGCAGTATTTT
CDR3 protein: CAAAGVGTDTQYF

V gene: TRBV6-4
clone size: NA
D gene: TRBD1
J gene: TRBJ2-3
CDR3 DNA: TGTGCCAGCAGTGCACAGGGGACAGATACGCAGTATTTT
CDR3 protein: CASSAQGTDTQYF

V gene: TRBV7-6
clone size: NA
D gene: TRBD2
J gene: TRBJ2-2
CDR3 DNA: TGTGCCAGCAGCTTAGTATCTAGCGGTGTGACCGGGGAGCTGTTTTTT
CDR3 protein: CASSLVSSGVTGELFF

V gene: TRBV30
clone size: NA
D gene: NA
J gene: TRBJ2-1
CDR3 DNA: TGTGCCTGGAACAACTACAATGAGCAGTTCTTC
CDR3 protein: CAWNNYNEQFF

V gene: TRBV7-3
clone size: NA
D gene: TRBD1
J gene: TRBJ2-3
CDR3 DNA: TGTGCCAGCAGCCCGGGACAGGGGGACTCCAGTACGCAGTATTTT
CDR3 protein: CASSPGQGDSSTQYF